One and the same sample provided the 11 T cell receptor beta chains below, sequenced in a study of regulatory T cells in long-lasting Graves disease. In building TCR beta libraries, iRepertoire HTBI primers were used together with Arm-PCR of CDR3 regions. TCRdb reprocessed the multiplex PCR reads via MiXCR and lists one record per CDR3 protein. The repertoire holds 400,000 to 500,000 distinct CDR3 sequences, around a fifth seen once, with 14% in the top ten. The time point: persistent/refractory GD, antithyroid drugs over 5 years with positive TRAb. Construction of the TCR library relied on RNA isolated from PBMCs. The specimen was peripheral blood mononuclear cells (PBMCs), collected when the disease was refractory, from a patient treated with antithyroid drugs. The receptors come from a female donor with Graves disease.

This clonotype was seen ten or more times. J is TRBJ2-5 and V is TRBV7-2, with D perhaps assigned TRBD1 or TRBD2 (7 bases each). Trimming removed 7 bases at V and 5 bases at J, with 29 bases between. The germline gives CDR1 SGHTA, CDR2 FQGNSA. There are 18 residues in the CDR3. CDR3 coding DNA: TGTGCCAGCAAGGACCTTGGGAGGGGGCCCCTGCCCGGGGAGACCCAGTACTTC. Translated: CASKDLGRGPLPGETQYF.

A few counts support this clonotype. The J gene is TRBJ2-1, the V gene TRBV27; D unclear. Germline CDR1 and CDR2: MNHEY and SMNVEV (reference sequence). CDR3 length: 14 residues. Trimming cost V 6 bases and J 9 bases, with 18 bases left between them. As DNA, the CDR3 is TGTGCCAGCAGAACGGATCCAACGTACGTTGAGCAGTTCTTC. Translated: CASRTDPTYVEQFF.

Many counts were recorded for this clonotype. This chain connects TRBV30 to TRBJ1-2; no clear D. CDR1 and CDR2 (germline): GTSNPN, SVGIG (reference sequence). Trimming took off 3 bases at V and 8 bases at J, with 7 bases between the two ends. The CDR3 runs 10 residues. CDR3 in DNA: TGTGCCTGGAGCCTAGACGGCTACACCTTC. The encoded protein is CAWSLDGYTF.

There are many counts of this clonotype. V is TRBV6-1 and J is TRBJ1-6; TRBD1 matches 7 bases. Germline loops: CDR1 MNHNS, CDR2 SASEGT. Trimming cost V 1 base and J 7 bases; bases outside gene matches: 4. The CDR3 has 15 amino acids. The CDR3: CASSEGQGVNSPLHF. In nucleotides, the CDR3 is TGTGCCAGCAGTGAAGGGCAGGGGGTGAATTCACCCCTCCACTTT.

This clonotype was observed many times. The chain has TRBV28 and TRBJ1-2; D unclear. Germline CDR1 MDHEN, CDR2 SYDVKM. The V end lost 3 bases, the J end lost 3 bases, and 11 bases lay between the germline ends. The length of the CDR3 is 14 residues. CDR3 residues: CASSFRQPDYGYTF. The CDR3 DNA reads TGTGCCAGCAGTTTCCGGCAGCCGGACTATGGCTACACCTTC.

Turning to this clonotype: A much larger clone sits a single nucleotide away, making a read error possible. The rearrangement uses TRBV6-1 and TRBJ2-5; maybe TRBD1 (5 bases). The length of the CDR3 is 16 residues. Germline CDR1 MNHNS, CDR2 SASEGT. In DNA form, the CDR3 reads TGTGCCAGCAGTGACCGGACAAGGGCGGTCCAAGAGGCCCAGTACTTC. This encodes CASSDRTRAVQEAQYF.

Note on this clonotype: With only one base between it and a far larger clone, this is likely a read error. The genes are TRBV5-1 and TRBJ2-7, with D perhaps assigned TRBD1 or TRBD2 (5 bases each). Germline assignment: CDR1 SGHRS and CDR2 YFSETQ. This CDR3 is built from 14 residues. This chain's CDR3 is CASSFGADRSEQYF. The CDR3 DNA reads as TGTGCCAGCAGCTTCGGGGCGGATCGTTCCGAGCAGTACTTC.

This clonotype has more than one count but fewer than ten. This rearrangement joins TRBV11-2 to TRBJ1-1, with 7 bases aligning to TRBD1. This CDR3 is 13 amino acids long. From germline, CDR1 is SGHAT and CDR2 FQNNGV. The J segment lost 10 bases and the V segment lost 3 bases, leaving 8 bases of the junction unmatched. Here the CDR3 reads CASSFLGGQRAFF. CDR3 sequence (DNA): TGTGCCAGCAGCTTTTTAGGGGGACAGAGAGCTTTCTTT.

This clonotype was picked up a small number of times. The CDR3 sequence is CSASPGGRETQYF. In nucleotides, the CDR3 is TGCAGTGCTAGCCCAGGGGGGCGGGAGACCCAGTACTTC. The chain combines TRBV20-1 with TRBJ2-5; D is perhaps TRBD1 (7 bases). V lost 3 bases to trimming and J lost 5 bases, with 13 bases between them. This CDR3 is built from 13 residues. The germline V gene encodes CDR1 DFQATT and CDR2 SNEGSKA (reference sequence).

This clonotype was counted at least ten times. The chain is built from TRBV27 and TRBJ1-6, with D unresolved. Germline CDR1 MNHEY, CDR2 SMNVEV (reference sequence). The V and J ends lost 5 bases and 8 bases respectively, with 10 bases between them. The CDR3 has 13 residues. The CDR3 DNA reads as TGTGCCAGCAGTACCCACTGGGATTCACCCCTCCACTTT. It is translated as CASSTHWDSPLHF.

There are a few counts of this clonotype. The rearrangement joins TRBV7-2 to TRBJ1-2, with 7 bases aligning to TRBD1. This CDR3 comprises 14 residues. Trimming cost V 4 bases and J 8 bases; bases outside gene matches: 10. Germline loops: CDR1 SGHTA, CDR2 FQGNSA. CDR3 coding DNA: TGTGCCAGCAGCTCAAAGACAGGGAAGTCGGGCTACACCTTC. Translated: CASSSKTGKSGYTF.